What follows are 27 T cell receptor beta chains derived from one specimen sequenced in a study of shared clonotypes between healthy human individuals. Produced via immunoSEQ multiplex PCR; TCRdb's table is partial and in-frame only. The sample gives approximately 2,300,000 clones, under 95% of which show up once; more than 0.35% is in the top ten. The sample was naive CD4+ T cells from PBMCs. Subset meaning: CD45RA+ positively selected. The receptors derive from a man younger than 35 in good health. Some clones in this sample may be carry-over from other donors' samples.

The V call is TRBV23-1, the J call TRBJ2-3; TRBD1 matches 9 bases. TRBV23-1 falls under the ORF class, with uncertain function. V shed 8 bases and J 3 bases; nucleotides not matched to a gene: 9. The CDR3 is 15 residues long. CDR3 sequence: CASVKPGQGTDTQYF. CDR3 bases: TGCGCCAGCGTGAAACCGGGACAGGGAACAGATACGCAGTATTTT.

The V and J genes are TRBV6-4 and TRBJ2-3; D perhaps matches TRBD1 (5 bases). This CDR3 has 16 residues. Looked up from germline, CDR1 is MRHNA and CDR2 is SNTAGT. Trimming took 6 bases from V and 0 from J, leaving 16 bases between them. The DNA of the CDR3 is TGTGCCAGCAGCCAATTGCCCAGGGCTAGCACAGATACGCAGTATTTT. Amino acid sequence: CASSQLPRASTDTQYF.

The chain joins TRBV30 to TRBJ1-1; D perhaps matches TRBD1 (5 bases). The CDR3 has 14 residues. Germline V gene data show CDR1 as GTSNPN and CDR2 as SVGIG (reference sequence). The V end lost 8 bases, the J end lost 6 bases, and 22 bases lay between the germline ends. The CDR3 here is CARQKTGAAAEAFF. The CDR3 DNA reads TGTGCCCGACAGAAAACCGGGGCGGCGGCTGAAGCTTTCTTT.

V is TRBV7-3 and J is TRBJ2-1; unclear D gene. There are 14 residues in the CDR3. Germline loops: CDR1 SGHTA, CDR2 FQGTGA. The V end was cut by 5 bases, the J end by 2 bases, with 10 bases between. The CDR3 loop reads CASSRMGTYNEQFF. The DNA for the CDR3 is TGTGCCAGCAGCAGGATGGGGACCTACAATGAGCAGTTCTTC.

The chain has TRBV30 and TRBJ1-2, with 12 nucleotides matching TRBD1. The CDR3 covers 14 residues. The J segment lost 7 bases and the V segment lost 2 bases, leaving 5 bases of the junction unmatched. Germline V gene sequence: CDR1 GTSNPN, CDR2 SVGIG (reference sequence). CDR3 sequence: CAWSYGTGGFGYTF. The CDR3 bases are TGTGCCTGGAGTTATGGGACAGGGGGCTTTGGCTACACCTTC.

The V gene is TRBV7-9, the J gene TRBJ2-1; the D is unclear. The CDR3 consists of 13 residues. Trimming removed 8 bases from V and 0 bases from J, with 8 bases in between. Germline V gene data show CDR1 as SEHNR and CDR2 as FQNEAQ (reference sequence). CDR3 sequence reads: CASHKSSYNEQFF. DNA for the CDR3: TGTGCCAGCCACAAGAGCTCCTACAATGAGCAGTTCTTC. The whole variable domain, filled in from reference TRBV7-9 and TRBJ2-1, reads DTGVSQNPRHKITKRGQNVTFRCDPISEHNRLYWYRQTLGQGPEFLTYFQNEAQLEKSRLLSDRFSAERPKGSFSTLEIQRTEQGDSAMYLCASHKSSYNEQFFGPGTRLTVL.

The chain employs TRBV7-6 and TRBJ2-7; 14 nucleotides match TRBD2. Germline V gene data show CDR1 as SGHVS and CDR2 as FNYEAQ. This CDR3 spans 16 amino acids. J lost 7 bases, V lost 3 bases, and 8 bases had no gene match. The CDR3 DNA sequence: TGTGCCAGCAGCTTTATCGGGACTAGCGGGAGTGCAGAGCAGTACTTC. Its protein product is CASSFIGTSGSAEQYF.

The V and J genes are TRBV7-3 and TRBJ2-1; D remains unclear. CDR1 is SGHTA, CDR2 FQGTGA, per germline. CDR3 length equals 15 residues. V shed 1 base and J shed 0 bases, with 7 bases lying between them. The CDR3 loop is CASSLRADSYNEQFF. CDR3 bases: TGTGCCAGCAGCTTAAGGGCGGACTCCTACAATGAGCAGTTCTTC. The entire variable domain, with the rest obtained from reference TRBV7-3 and TRBJ2-1, is as follows: GAGVSQTPSNKVTEKGKYVELRCDPISGHTALYWYRQSLGQGPEFLIYFQGTGAADDSGLPNDRFFAVRPEGSVSTLKIQRTERGDSAVYLCASSLRADSYNEQFFGPGTRLTVL.

With regard to this clone: Other DNA sequences in this sample translate to the same CDR3. This chain links TRBV18 with TRBJ1-2; TRBD1 agrees at 10 bases. The CDR3 sequence is 13 residues long. CDR1 and CDR2 (germline): KGHSH, LQKENI. V lost 3 bases to trimming and J lost 8 bases; unmatched junction nucleotides: 3. The CDR3 loop is CASSPGQGRGYTF. CDR3 sequence (DNA): TGTGCCAGCTCACCGGGACAGGGGAGAGGCTACACCTTC. Full variable domain (rest looked up from reference TRBV18 and TRBJ1-2): NAGVMQNPRHLVRRRGQEARLRCSPMKGHSHVYWYRQLPEEGLKFMVYLQKENIIDESGMPKERFSAEFPKEGPSILRIQQVVRGDSAAYFCASSPGQGRGYTFGSGTRLTVV.

The chain is built from TRBV11-2 and TRBJ1-2, with unresolved D. V was cut by 1 base and J by 4 bases, with 4 bases left in between. Germline V gene sequence: CDR1 SGHAT, CDR2 FQNNGV. This CDR3 spans 12 amino acids. Here the CDR3 reads CASSLGTYGYTF. The CDR3 region has the DNA TGTGCCAGCAGCTTAGGCACCTATGGCTACACCTTC.

CDR3: CASSEVAGITDTQYF. For the CDR3, the DNA is TGTGCCAGCAGTGAAGTTGCGGGAATCACAGATACGCAGTATTTT. The chain has TRBV6-1 and TRBJ2-3; D possibly corresponds to TRBD2 (6 bases). The CDR3 has 15 residues. Germline V gene lookup returns CDR1 MNHNS and CDR2 SASEGT. V was trimmed by 1 base and J by 2 bases, leaving 10 bases between them.

This chain uses TRBV11-2 with TRBJ1-3; possible D gene TRBD1, 6 bases. V lost 2 bases to trimming and J lost 2 bases, with 7 bases between them. The CDR3 has 14 residues. Germline loops: CDR1 SGHAT, CDR2 FQNNGV. CDR3: CASSLTGTGNTIYF. The CDR3 region has the DNA TGTGCCAGCAGCTTAACAGGGACTGGAAACACCATATATTTT.

This clone occurred a few times. The chain links TRBV5-1 to TRBJ1-1; the D is unclear. The length of the CDR3 is 11 residues. V lost 6 bases and J lost 1, with 4 bases in between. Germline V gene lookup returns CDR1 SGHRS and CDR2 YFSETQ. In DNA, the CDR3 is TGCGCCAGCACTGAGAACACTGAAGCTTTCTTT. This gives the protein CASTENTEAFF.

The chain is built from TRBV28 and TRBJ2-3; no definite D call. Looked up from germline, CDR1 is MDHEN and CDR2 is SYDVKM. V was clipped by 4 bases and J by 0 bases, with 14 bases between them. There are 16 residues in the CDR3. CDR3 sequence reads: CASSSASASSTDTQYF. The CDR3 DNA reads as TGTGCCAGCAGTTCTGCCAGCGCTTCTAGCACAGATACGCAGTATTTT.

The CDR3: CASSLGVGLRQSGELFF. CDR3 nucleotide sequence: TGTGCCAGCAGCTTGGGAGTAGGGCTTCGTCAGTCCGGGGAGCTGTTTTTT. The chain has TRBV5-8 and TRBJ2-2; no reliable D call. Per the germline V gene, CDR1 is SGHTS and CDR2 is YDEGEE. The V gene lost 0 bases and the J gene lost 6 bases, with 18 bases spanning the gap. The CDR3 is 17 amino acids.

This clone was seen a single time. The chain recombines TRBV10-3 with TRBJ2-7, with 10 bases aligning to TRBD2. The CDR3 loop spans 13 amino acids. Germline CDR1 reads ENHRY; CDR2 reads SYGVKD. V shed 6 bases and J 12 bases; nucleotides not matched to a gene: 11. The CDR3 sequence is CAIRGLAGDRLYF. CDR3 sequence (DNA): TGTGCCATCAGGGGTCTAGCGGGAGACAGGTTGTACTTC.

Concerning this clone: Other DNA sequences in the sample encode the same CDR3. The V call is TRBV2, the J call TRBJ1-1; D might be TRBD1 (6 bases). The CDR3 runs to 14 residues. With 3 bases removed from V and 2 bases from J, the gap between germline ends came to 10 bases. Germline CDR1 and CDR2: SNHLY and FYNNEI. DNA of the CDR3: TGTGCCAGCAGTGAGCAGGGGCCAAACACTGAAGCTTTCTTT. It specifies CASSEQGPNTEAFF.

The chain is built from TRBV28 and TRBJ2-2; possibly TRBD2 for D (5 bases). The CDR3 extends over 14 amino acids. The V end lost 6 bases, the J end lost 8 bases, and 16 bases lay between the germline ends. Germline V gene sequence: CDR1 MDHEN, CDR2 SYDVKM. CDR3 in amino acids: CASSSGLGMGELFF. CDR3 bases: TGTGCCAGCAGCTCGGGCCTCGGGATGGGGGAGCTGTTTTTT.

This chain uses TRBV6-5 with TRBJ1-5; D perhaps matches TRBD1 (6 bases). Trimming took off 9 bases at V and 1 base at J, with 16 bases between the two ends. The CDR3 has 15 residues. Germline V gene data show CDR1 as MNHEY and CDR2 as SVGAGI. CDR3 protein: CASRDLGQSNQPQHF. CDR3 bases: TGTGCCAGTAGAGACTTAGGACAGAGCAATCAGCCCCAGCATTTT.

The chain employs TRBV28 and TRBJ2-3; the D gene is possibly TRBD1 (5 bases). The CDR3 runs 14 residues. CDR1 is MDHEN, CDR2 SYDVKM, per germline. Trimming removed 8 bases from V and 1 base from J, with 13 bases in between. For the CDR3, the DNA is TGTGCCAGCGGGGCAGGACAAGGCACAGATACGCAGTATTTT. Translation gives CASGAGQGTDTQYF.

V usage is TRBV28 and J usage is TRBJ1-4; maybe TRBD1 (6 bases). V was pared by 6 bases and J by 0 bases, with 11 bases between. This CDR3 is 15 amino acids long. In germline, CDR1 is MDHEN, CDR2 SYDVKM. CDR3 coding DNA: TGTGCCAGCAGCCGGACAGACACAACTAATGAAAAACTGTTTTTT. Translated: CASSRTDTTNEKLFF.

The J gene is TRBJ1-2, the V gene TRBV5-4; D gene uncertain. Looked up from germline, CDR1 is SGHNT and CDR2 is YYREEE (reference sequence). The CDR3 loop spans 12 amino acids. Trimming shortened V by 0 bases and J by 7 bases, and 7 bases separated the two germline ends. CDR3 region: CASSLEFRGYTF. The CDR3 bases are TGTGCCAGCAGCTTGGAATTTCGTGGCTACACCTTC. Drawing the rest from reference TRBV5-4 and TRBJ1-2, the complete variable domain is ETGVTQSPTHLIKTRGQQVTLRCSSQSGHNTVSWYQQALGQGPQFIFQYYREEENGRGNFPPRFSGLQFPNYSSELNVNALELDDSALYLCASSLEFRGYTFGSGTRLTVV.

This chain joins TRBV27 and TRBJ2-5; 11 nucleotides align to TRBD2. The V gene end was trimmed by 1 base and the J gene end by 9 bases; junction bases not matched to a gene: 10. The CDR3 is 16 amino acids. CDR1 is MNHEY, CDR2 SMNVEV, per germline (reference sequence). This chain's CDR3 is CASSLYSGRAGSAQYF. In nucleotides, the CDR3 is TGTGCCAGCAGTTTATATAGCGGGAGGGCCGGCTCAGCCCAGTACTTC.

The V call is TRBV19, the J call TRBJ2-1, with 7 bases fitting TRBD2. The J segment lost 7 bases and the V segment lost 2 bases, leaving 11 bases of the junction unmatched. This CDR3 region has 16 residues. Germline V gene data show CDR1 as LNHDA and CDR2 as SQIVND (reference sequence). CDR3 sequence: CASSIPGDASGNEQFF. The DNA of the CDR3 is TGTGCCAGTAGTATACCGGGAGACGCTAGCGGTAATGAGCAGTTCTTC.

This sequence joins TRBV7-9 and TRBJ2-5; 7 positions agree with TRBD2. The CDR3 spans 14 residues. CDR1 SEHNR and CDR2 FQNEAQ come from the germline V gene (reference sequence). The ends lost 2 bases at V and 4 bases at J; junction bases unmatched: 4. This CDR3 is CASSLYGGGETQYF. The CDR3 DNA reads as TGTGCCAGCAGCTTATATGGGGGGGGAGAGACCCAGTACTTC. The whole variable domain, filled in from reference TRBV7-9 and TRBJ2-5, reads DTGVSQNPRHKITKRGQNVTFRCDPISEHNRLYWYRQTLGQGPEFLTYFQNEAQLEKSRLLSDRFSAERPKGSFSTLEIQRTEQGDSAMYLCASSLYGGGETQYFGPGTRLLVL.

The rearrangement uses TRBV7-9 and TRBJ1-2; D call uncertain. The CDR3 has 14 residues. CDR1 is SEHNR and CDR2 is FQNEAQ in the germline V gene (reference sequence). Deletions cut 2 bases from V and 4 bases from J, with 11 bases between. This CDR3 reads CASSLLREGYGYTF. DNA of the CDR3: TGTGCCAGCAGCTTATTGAGGGAGGGCTATGGCTACACCTTC.

V usage is TRBV28 and J usage is TRBJ2-3; no reliable D call. Germline V lookup: CDR1 MDHEN, CDR2 SYDVKM. Trimming removed 3 bases at V and 6 bases at J, with 16 bases between. The CDR3 runs to 15 residues. This CDR3 is CASSLRGKGSDTQYF. DNA of the CDR3: TGTGCCAGCAGTTTGCGCGGAAAAGGAAGCGATACGCAGTATTTT.